This TCR beta chain was documented in a study of blood T cell repertoires in COVID-19. Turning to the study itself: The United States, Italy and Spain were the sources of the acute and convalescent COVID-19 samples. The analysed material was cDNA or gDNA that came from T cells, B-cell-depleted T cells, or PBMCs.

The CDR3 is made up of 16 amino acids. The germline V and J ends were trimmed by 5 bases and 5 bases, with 20 bases remaining between them. CDR1 and CDR2 from the germline V gene are LNHDA and SQIVND (reference sequence). In the original processing: Counts of nucleated cells, estimated from reference gene primer amplification, were obtained. Assay: immunoSEQ multiplex PCR; the TCRdb copy retains only in-frame clones and omits some. V, J and clone size reflect that table, while D and trimming were determined from the DNA. This table holds fewer than 650,000 clones, around 90% found once. This clonotype originated in a woman aged 45-65 years with COVID-19, enrolled during active disease. What was sequenced was peripheral blood. The chain combines TRBV19 with TRBJ2-3; D might be TRBD2 (6 bases). The CDR3 region has the DNA TGTGCCAGTAGTTCAGGAGGGAGCCCCTTAGGAGATACGCAGTATTTT. Translation: CASSSGGSPLGDTQYF.